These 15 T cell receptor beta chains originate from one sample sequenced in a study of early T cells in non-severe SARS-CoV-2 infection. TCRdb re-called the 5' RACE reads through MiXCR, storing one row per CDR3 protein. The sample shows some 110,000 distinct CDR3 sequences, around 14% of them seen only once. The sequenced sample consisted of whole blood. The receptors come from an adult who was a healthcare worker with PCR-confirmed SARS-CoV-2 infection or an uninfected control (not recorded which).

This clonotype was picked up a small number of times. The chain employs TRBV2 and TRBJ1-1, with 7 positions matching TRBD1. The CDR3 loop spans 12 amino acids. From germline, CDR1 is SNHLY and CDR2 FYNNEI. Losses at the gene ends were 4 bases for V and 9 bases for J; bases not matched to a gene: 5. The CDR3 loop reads CASSAQQGKAFF. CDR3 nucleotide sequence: TGTGCCAGCAGTGCCCAACAGGGGAAAGCTTTCTTT.

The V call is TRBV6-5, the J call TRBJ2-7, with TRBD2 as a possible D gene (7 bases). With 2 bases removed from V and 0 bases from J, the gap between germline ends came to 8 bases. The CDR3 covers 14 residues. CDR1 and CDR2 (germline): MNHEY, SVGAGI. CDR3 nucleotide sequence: TGTGCCAGCAGTTACCGGGGGGCCTCCTACGAGCAGTACTTC. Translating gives CASSYRGASYEQYF.

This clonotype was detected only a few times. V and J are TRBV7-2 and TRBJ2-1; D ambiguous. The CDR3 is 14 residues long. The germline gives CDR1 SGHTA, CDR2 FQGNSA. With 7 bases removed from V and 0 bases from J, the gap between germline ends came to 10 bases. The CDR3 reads CASTAFYSYNEQFF. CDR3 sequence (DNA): TGTGCCAGCACGGCCTTTTACTCCTACAATGAGCAGTTCTTC. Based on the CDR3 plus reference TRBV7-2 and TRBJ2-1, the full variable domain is GAGVSQSPSNKVTEKGKDVELRCDPISGHTALYWYRQSLGQGLEFLIYFQGNSAPDKSGLPSDRFSAERTGGSVSTLTIQRTQQEDSAVYLCASTAFYSYNEQFFGPGTRLTVL.

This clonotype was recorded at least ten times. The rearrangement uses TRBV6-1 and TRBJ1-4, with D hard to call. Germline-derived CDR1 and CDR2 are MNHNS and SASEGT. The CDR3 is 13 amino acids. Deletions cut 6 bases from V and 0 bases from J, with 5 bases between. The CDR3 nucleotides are TGTGCCAGCAGACAGACAACTAATGAAAAACTGTTTTTT. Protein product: CASRQTTNEKLFF.

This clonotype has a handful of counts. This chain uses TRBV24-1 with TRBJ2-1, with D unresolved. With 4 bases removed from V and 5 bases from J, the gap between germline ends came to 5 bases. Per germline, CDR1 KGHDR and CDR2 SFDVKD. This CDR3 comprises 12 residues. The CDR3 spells CATSDADNEQFF. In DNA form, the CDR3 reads TGTGCCACCAGTGACGCAGACAATGAGCAGTTCTTC.

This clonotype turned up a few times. CDR3 region: CASSLDGNGYTF. In DNA form, the CDR3 reads TGTGCCAGCAGCTTGGACGGGAATGGCTACACCTTC. This chain links TRBV5-4 with TRBJ1-2; unclear D gene. The CDR3 is made up of 12 amino acids. Germline CDR1 reads SGHNT; CDR2 reads YYREEE (reference sequence). Trimming removed 0 bases from V and 6 bases from J, with 6 bases in between.

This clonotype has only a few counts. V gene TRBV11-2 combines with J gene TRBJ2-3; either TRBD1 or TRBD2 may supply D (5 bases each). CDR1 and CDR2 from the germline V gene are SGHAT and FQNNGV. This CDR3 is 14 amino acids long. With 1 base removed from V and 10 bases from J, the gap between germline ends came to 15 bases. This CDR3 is CASSLVGTAESQYF. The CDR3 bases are TGTGCCAGCAGCTTAGTGGGGACCGCTGAGTCGCAGTATTTT.

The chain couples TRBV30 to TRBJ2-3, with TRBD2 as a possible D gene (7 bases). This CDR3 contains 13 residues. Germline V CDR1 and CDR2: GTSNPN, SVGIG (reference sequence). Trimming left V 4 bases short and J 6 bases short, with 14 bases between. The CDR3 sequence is CAWNGGGDDTQYF. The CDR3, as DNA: TGTGCCTGGAATGGGGGGGGCGATGATACGCAGTATTTT.

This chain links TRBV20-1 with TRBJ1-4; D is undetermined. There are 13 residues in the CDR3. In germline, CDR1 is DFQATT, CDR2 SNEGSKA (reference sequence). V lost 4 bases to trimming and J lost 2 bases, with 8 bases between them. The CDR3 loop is CSAKDKTNEKLFF. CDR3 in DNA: TGCAGTGCTAAAGACAAGACTAATGAAAAACTGTTTTTT.

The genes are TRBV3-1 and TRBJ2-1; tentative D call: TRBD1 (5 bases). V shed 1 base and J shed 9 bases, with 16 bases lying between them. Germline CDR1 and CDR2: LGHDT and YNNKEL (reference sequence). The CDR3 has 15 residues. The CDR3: CASSQGPGKEGEQFF. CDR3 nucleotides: TGTGCCAGCAGCCAAGGGCCAGGGAAAGAAGGTGAGCAGTTCTTC.

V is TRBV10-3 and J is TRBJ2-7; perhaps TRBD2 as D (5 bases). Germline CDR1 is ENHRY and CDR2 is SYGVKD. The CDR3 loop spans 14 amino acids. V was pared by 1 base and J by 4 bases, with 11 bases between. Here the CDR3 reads CAISEFEGRYEQYF. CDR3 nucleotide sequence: TGTGCCATCAGTGAGTTTGAGGGCCGATACGAGCAGTACTTC.

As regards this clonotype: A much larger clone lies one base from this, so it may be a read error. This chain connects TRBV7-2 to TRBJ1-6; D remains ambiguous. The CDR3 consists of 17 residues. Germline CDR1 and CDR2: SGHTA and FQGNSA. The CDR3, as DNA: TGTGCCAGCAGCTTAGGATCCAAGGGATCCAATAATTCACCCCCCCACTTT. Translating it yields CASSLGSKGSNNSPPHF.

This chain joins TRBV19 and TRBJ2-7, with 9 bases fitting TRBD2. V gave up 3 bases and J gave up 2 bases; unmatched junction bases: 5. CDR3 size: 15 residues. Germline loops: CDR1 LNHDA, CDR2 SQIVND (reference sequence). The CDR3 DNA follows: TGTGCCAGTAGTATCAGCCTAGCGGGGCCCTACGAGCAGTACTTC. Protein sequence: CASSISLAGPYEQYF. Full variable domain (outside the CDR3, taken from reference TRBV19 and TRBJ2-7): DGGITQSPKYLFRKEGQNVTLSCEQNLNHDAMYWYRQDPGQGLRLIYYSQIVNDFQKGDIAEGYSVSREKKESFPLTVTSAQKNPTAFYLCASSISLAGPYEQYFGPGTRLTVT.

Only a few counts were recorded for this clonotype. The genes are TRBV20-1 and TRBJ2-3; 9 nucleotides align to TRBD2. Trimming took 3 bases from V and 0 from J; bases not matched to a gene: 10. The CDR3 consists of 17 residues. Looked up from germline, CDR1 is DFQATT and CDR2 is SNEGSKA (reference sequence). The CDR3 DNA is TGCAGTGCTAGTTTAGCGGGGGCCATACCTAGCACAGATACGCAGTATTTT. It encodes CSASLAGAIPSTDTQYF.

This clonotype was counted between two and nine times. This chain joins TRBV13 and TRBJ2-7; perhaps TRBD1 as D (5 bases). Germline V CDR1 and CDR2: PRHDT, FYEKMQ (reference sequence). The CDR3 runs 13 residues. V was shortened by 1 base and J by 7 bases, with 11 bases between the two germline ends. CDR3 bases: TGTGCCAGCAGCTTAGATCAGGGTCTGGAGCAGTACTTC. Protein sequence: CASSLDQGLEQYF.